This TCR beta chain derives from a study of T cells in Graves' hyperthyroidism and ophthalmopathy. V shed 5 bases, J shed 5 bases, and the junction held 10 bases outside the gene matches. This CDR3 is built from 17 residues. CDR1 SGHTA and CDR2 FQGTGA come from the germline V gene. Among the patients, aged 18 to 65, hyperthyroidism was newly diagnosed and had lasted under 2 months. In regard to this clonotype: Its antigen is not known.

Researchers took RNA transcripts and amplified the TCR beta CDR3 regions from them. First-round RT-PCR targeting the TCR CDR3 was performed with the HTBI primer set. In TCRdb, the multiplex PCR reads were re-called with MiXCR into one record per CDR3 protein. The data show a few hundred thousand distinct CDR3 sequences, about a sixth seen once. Regarding the study as a whole: The majority of expanded thyroid clonotypes above 0.001 also appeared in blood.

This clonotype was obtained from a man aged 40-55 years with Graves' hyperthyroidism. The sample was blood. This chain connects TRBV7-3 to TRBJ2-5; 14 bases fit TRBD2. The CDR3 DNA follows: TGTGCCAGCAGCCGACTAGCGGGGGGGCCAGGGTTTGAGACCCAGTACTTC. Protein: CASSRLAGGPGFETQYF. Together with reference TRBV7-3 and TRBJ2-5, the CDR3 gives the full variable domain: GAGVSQTPSNKVTEKGKYVELRCDPISGHTALYWYRQSLGQGPEFLIYFQGTGAADDSGLPNDRFFAVRPEGSVSTLKIQRTERGDSAVYLCASSRLAGGPGFETQYFGPGTRLLVL.